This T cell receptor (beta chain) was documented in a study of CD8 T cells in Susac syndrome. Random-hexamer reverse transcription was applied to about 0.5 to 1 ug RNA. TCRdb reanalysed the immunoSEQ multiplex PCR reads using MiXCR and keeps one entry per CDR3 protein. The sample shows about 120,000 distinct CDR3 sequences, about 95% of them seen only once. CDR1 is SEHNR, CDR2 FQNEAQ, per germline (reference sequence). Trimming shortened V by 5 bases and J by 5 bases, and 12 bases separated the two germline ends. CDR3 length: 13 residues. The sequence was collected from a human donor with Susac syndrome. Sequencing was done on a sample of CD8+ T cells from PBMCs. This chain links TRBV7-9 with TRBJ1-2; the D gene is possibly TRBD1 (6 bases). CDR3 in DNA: TGTGCCAGCAGCCAGGGGTCCCCGTATGGCTACACCTTC. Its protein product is CASSQGSPYGYTF.